The entry below describes one T cell receptor (beta chain). This sample is part of a study of cytomegalovirus exposure and HLA in healthy donors. Amplification used 60 Vbeta primers and 13 Jbeta primers. Assay used: immunoSEQ multiplex PCR; TCRdb lists only in-frame clones, some missing. The sample holds approximately 200,000 clones, approximately 79% seen once. The clonotype was recovered from a young man in good health and CMV-seronegative. The sample consisted of PBMCs.

CDR3 residues: CASSQELGFSNQPQHF. The CDR3 DNA sequence: TGCGCCAGCAGCCAAGAACTAGGGTTTAGCAATCAGCCCCAGCATTTT. The rearrangement links TRBV4-1 to TRBJ1-5; D call uncertain. Germline V gene lookup returns CDR1 MGHRA and CDR2 YSYEKL. There are 16 residues in the CDR3. Trimming removed 0 bases from V and 0 bases from J, with 9 bases in between.